This T cell receptor beta chain comes out of a study of T cell responses to AZD1222 COVID-19 vaccine. The study, taken as a whole, reports: Among vaccine-associated CD4 TCRs, coverage spanned spike, with dominance at 160-218 and 743-854.

This clone has only a few counts. No antigen is known for it. Profiled with immunoSEQ multiplex PCR; TCRdb holds only in-frame clones, not every one. The table includes approximately 80,000 clones, approximately 83% detected once. V shed 4 bases and J shed 5 bases, with 14 bases lying between them. Germline V gives CDR1 MNHNS, CDR2 SASEGT. This CDR3 contains 14 residues. This receptor was taken from an adult who received the AZD1222 COVID-19 vaccine. The V gene is TRBV6-1, the J gene TRBJ2-5; maybe TRBD2 (7 bases). Material: peripheral blood, obtained 28 days after the second AZD1222 dose. CDR3 in amino acids: CASSGRGAGETQYF. CDR3 DNA sequence: TGTGCCAGCAGTGGCCGGGGGGCAGGGGAGACCCAGTACTTC.